This T cell receptor beta chain was profiled in a study of shared clonotypes between healthy human individuals (TCRdb year 2020). About the investigation overall: Three men and a couple of women, aged 18 to 49 years, made up the cohort. For each donor, CD4 naive and CD4 memory were each run on three plates, CD8 naive on two plates, and CD8 memory on one plate. The study deeply sequenced blood TCR repertoires of about five healthy adults to estimate repertoire size and the extent of clonotype sharing between individuals. Different laboratories and diverse techniques were used to prepare libraries and sequence TCR repertoires, to increase sequencing depth and limit assay-specific biases. Each donor's leukapheresis produced roughly between roughly 0.85 and 9.5 billion PBMCs.

Sequences MGHRA (CDR1) and YSYEKL (CDR2) are obtained from the germline V gene. Measured from the cysteine to the phenylalanine, the CDR3 is 12 residues long. The only DNA kept is the CDR3, 36 bases in frame from the first base. Trimming costs V 4 bases and J 3 bases, and their ends lie 4 bases apart. The donors were healthy, HIV-negative adults with no recently reported acute infections or vaccinations. All donors were Caucasian adults living in Nashville, Tennessee, USA. Magnetic negative selection was used to enrich CD4+ T cells, after which naive cells were positively selected on CD45RA and the negative fraction became the memory subset. Blood was obtained by leukapheresis, after which PBMCs were separated by Ficoll-Histopaque density gradient centrifugation and cryopreserved in liquid nitrogen vapor phase. Purity and quantity of every magnetically sorted T cell population were checked by analytical flow cytometry. From each sorted fraction, genomic DNA was isolated and quantified by UV absorbance on a Nanodrop 2000c.

This clone was seen just once. What this receptor recognizes is not known. No much larger clone exists at a distance of one base, and base qualities are not known. Using the deep immunoSEQ assay, multiplex PCR amplified TCR CDR3 regions from genomic DNA. Extracted genomic DNA from each cell subset was spread evenly across all wells of several immunoSEQ 96-well plates, with each plate serving as a replicate. For sorted subsets, about 200 ng genomic DNA, equal to tens of thousands of T cell genomes, was loaded into each replicate PCR. The purified libraries were quantified using a Qubit 3.0 fluorometer, sized with a Bioanalyzer 2100, and then quantified again using the KAPA Library Quantification kit. Every immunoSEQ 96-well plate was sequenced on a dedicated single-read 150-cycle Illumina NextSeq 550 flow cell. The original pipeline was this. The immunoSEQ output contained only junctional sequences without quality scores, so filtering could not match that applied to full-length reads. Sequences were annotated with PyIR, a Python wrapper for IgBLAST v1.9, using IMGT germline references to assign V/J genes and CDR3. Reads were filtered out if the reads had weak V/J assignments (E-value above 1e-6), no CDR3, stop codons, out-of-frame junctions, or ambiguous translated residues. V3J clonotypes were defined as sequences sharing an identical inferred V gene, J gene, and CDR3 amino acid sequence. The percentage overlap between two repertoires was calculated by dividing the number of shared unique clonotypes by the size of the smaller repertoire. Richness of each repertoire was evaluated using RTK rarefaction, the Chao1 estimator, and Recon v2.1 estimates of unobserved clonotypes. OLGA was used to compute generation probabilities for all TCRbeta clonotypes that the gDNA method yielded from a handful of donors. The clones in this table, taken by TCRdb from immuneACCESS, are in-frame only. Not every clone is retained; where verified, under half of the shortfall comes from an unresolved V gene, and the cause of the rest is unknown. V, J and clone size reflect that table, while D and trimming were determined from the DNA. The sample profile shows approximately 940,000 clones; 76% of them were found once. Approximately 1.5% of the sample belongs to the ten largest clones.

Results and caveats for the whole study, not just this receptor: Across a few donors, roughly 5.1% of naive CD4, approximately 3.6% of naive CD8, roughly 2.2% of memory CD4, and approximately 0.4% of memory CD8 clonotypes were shared. Compared with non-shared clonotypes, the clonotypes found in all four sorted-subset donors had higher generation probabilities. Naive subsets generally had larger estimated clonotype richness than memory subsets did. Incomplete sequencing was indicated by rarefaction of sorted-subset datasets, despite the large sequencing depth. Pairwise subsampling indicated that sequencing depth was expected to affect the degree of clonotype sharing among donors. Because the study included a small number of donors, the genetic and exposure-history diversity represented was limited. Sampling was restricted to blood, and TCR repertoires in tissues likely differ from the TCR repertoires found in blood.

The TCR sequence derives from a man younger than 35 in good health. The sequence is built from TRBV4-1 and TRBJ1-3; the D gene lacks a confident call. Material: memory CD4+ T cells sorted from blood. The cell subset or site label on this specimen signifies: CD45RA-negative fraction. The CDR3 reads as follows: CASSLSGNTIYF. The sequence in DNA is TGCGCCAGCAGCCTCAGTGGAAACACCATATATTTT.